Given below is one T cell receptor beta chain in context. The data are from a study of blood T cell repertoires in COVID-19. As for the study in general: Specimens from acute and convalescent COVID-19 originated in the United States, Italy and Spain. Sources were T cells, B-cell-depleted T cells, or PBMCs; the material itself was cDNA or gDNA.

In the original processing: From reference gene primer amplification, estimates of nucleated cell counts were derived. Assay used: immunoSEQ multiplex PCR; TCRdb lists only in-frame clones, some missing. The V and J calls and the clone size are those of that table, but D and trimming were determined from the DNA. Of 60,000 to 75,000 clones detected, roughly 85% appear once; the ten largest clones hold about 17%. Germline loops: CDR1 WSHSY, CDR2 SAAADI. V was pared by 6 bases and J by 7 bases, with 7 bases of the junction left unmatched. This CDR3 is 13 amino acids long. The source material was peripheral blood. J is TRBJ1-1 and V is TRBV10-2; 8 bases agree with TRBD1. The TCR comes from a human donor in a cohort sampled during active COVID-19. CDR3 loop: CASRVTGDGEAFF. DNA for the CDR3: TGCGCCAGCAGAGTGACAGGGGATGGTGAAGCTTTCTTT.